This T cell receptor beta chain derives from a study of T cell repertoires in cytomegalovirus infection. Turning to the study itself: In the study, CMV epitopes included recently identified HLA-C-restricted and well-studied HLA-B-restricted ones. In public TCR beta signatures, there were indications of both CMV infection and matching HLA type. Study outcomes and limitations: Cumulative public TCR beta family frequency identified carriers of CMV plus the relevant HLA. The study found HLA-C-restricted CMV-specific TCR beta clonotypes dominating the ex vivo response.

TCRdb called the reads again in MiXCR, with one record for every CDR3 protein. The data show hundreds of thousands of distinct CDR3 sequences, about 31% seen once. CDR1 and CDR2 (germline): SGHRS, YFSETQ. V was clipped by 4 bases and J by 0 bases, with 12 bases between them. CDR3 length equals 15 residues. Worth noting for this clonotype: The antigen remains unidentified.

The specimen was cultured CD8+ T cells from PBMCs, collected from culture after CMV antigen stimulation. The rearrangement uses TRBV5-1 and TRBJ2-3; D is undetermined. The receptor was isolated from a human donor in good health (CMV status not recorded). Some clones in this sample may be carry-over from other donors' samples. The CDR3 region is CASSLDGKSTDTQYF. DNA of the CDR3: TGCGCCAGCAGCCTGGACGGAAAAAGCACAGATACGCAGTATTTT.